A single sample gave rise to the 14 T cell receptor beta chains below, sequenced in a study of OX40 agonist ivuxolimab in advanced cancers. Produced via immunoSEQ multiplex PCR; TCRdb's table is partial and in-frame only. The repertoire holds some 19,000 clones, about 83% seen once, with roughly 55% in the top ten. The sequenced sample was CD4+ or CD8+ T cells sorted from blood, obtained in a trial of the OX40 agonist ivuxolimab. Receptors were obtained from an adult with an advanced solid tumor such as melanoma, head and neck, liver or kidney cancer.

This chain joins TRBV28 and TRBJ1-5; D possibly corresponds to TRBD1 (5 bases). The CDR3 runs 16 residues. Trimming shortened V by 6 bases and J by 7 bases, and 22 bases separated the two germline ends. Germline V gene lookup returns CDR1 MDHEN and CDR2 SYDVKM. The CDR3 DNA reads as TGTGCCAGCAGGCCACTCCGGGACCCTACCCGCCAGCCCCAGCATTTT. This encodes CASRPLRDPTRQPQHF.

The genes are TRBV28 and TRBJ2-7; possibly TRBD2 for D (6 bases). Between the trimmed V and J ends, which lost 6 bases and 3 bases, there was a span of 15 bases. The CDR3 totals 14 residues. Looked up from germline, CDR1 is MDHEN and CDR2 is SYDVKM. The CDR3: CASRPLMGGYEQYF. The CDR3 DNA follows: TGTGCCAGCAGACCCCTCATGGGGGGCTACGAGCAGTACTTC.

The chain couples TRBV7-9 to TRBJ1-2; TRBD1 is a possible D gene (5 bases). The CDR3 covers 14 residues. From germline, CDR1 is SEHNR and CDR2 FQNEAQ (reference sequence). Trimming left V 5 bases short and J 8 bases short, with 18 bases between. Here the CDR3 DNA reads TGTGCCAGCAGCCCCGGAGGGGCGCCGTGGGGCTACACCTTC. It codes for CASSPGGAPWGYTF.

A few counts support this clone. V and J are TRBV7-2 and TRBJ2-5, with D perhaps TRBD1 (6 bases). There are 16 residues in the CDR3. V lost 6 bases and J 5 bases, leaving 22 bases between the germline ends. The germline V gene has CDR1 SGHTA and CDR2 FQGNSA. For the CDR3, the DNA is TGTGCCAGCAGATGGCCGGGACAAACGGCCGGGGAGACCCAGTACTTC. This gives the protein CASRWPGQTAGETQYF.

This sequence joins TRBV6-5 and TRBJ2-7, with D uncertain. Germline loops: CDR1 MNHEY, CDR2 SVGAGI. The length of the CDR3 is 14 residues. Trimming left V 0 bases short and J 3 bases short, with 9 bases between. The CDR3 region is CASSYSGEHYEQYF. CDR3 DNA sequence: TGTGCCAGCAGTTACTCGGGTGAACACTACGAGCAGTACTTC.

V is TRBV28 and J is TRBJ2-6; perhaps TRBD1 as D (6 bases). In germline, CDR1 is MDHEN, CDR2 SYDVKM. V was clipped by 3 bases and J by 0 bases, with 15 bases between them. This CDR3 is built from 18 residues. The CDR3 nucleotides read TGTGCCAGCAGTTTTTTAGGAGGACAGAGCTCTGGGGCCAACGTCCTGACTTTC. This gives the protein CASSFLGGQSSGANVLTF. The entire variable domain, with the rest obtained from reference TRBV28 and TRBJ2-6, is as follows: DVKVTQSSRYLVKRTGEKVFLECVQDMDHENMFWYRQDPGLGLRLIYFSYDVKMKEKGDIPEGYSVSREKKERFSLILESASTNQTSMYLCASSFLGGQSSGANVLTFGAGSRLTVL.

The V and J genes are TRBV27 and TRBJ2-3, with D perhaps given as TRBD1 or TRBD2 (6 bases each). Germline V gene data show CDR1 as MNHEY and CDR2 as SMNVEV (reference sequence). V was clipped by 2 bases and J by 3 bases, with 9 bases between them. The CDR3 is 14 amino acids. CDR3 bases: TGTGCCAGCAGTTTACTAGGGGGGACAGATACGCAGTATTTT. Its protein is CASSLLGGTDTQYF.

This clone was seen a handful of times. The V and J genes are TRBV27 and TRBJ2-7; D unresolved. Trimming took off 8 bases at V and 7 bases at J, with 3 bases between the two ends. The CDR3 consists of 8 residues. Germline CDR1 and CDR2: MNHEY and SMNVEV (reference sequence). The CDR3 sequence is CASGEQYF. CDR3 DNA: TGTGCCAGCGGAGAGCAGTACTTC.

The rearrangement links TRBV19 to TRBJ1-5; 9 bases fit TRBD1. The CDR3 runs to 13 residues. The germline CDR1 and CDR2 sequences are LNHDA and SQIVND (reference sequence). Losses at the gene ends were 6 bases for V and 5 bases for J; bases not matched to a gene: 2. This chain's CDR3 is CASSWTGDQPQHF. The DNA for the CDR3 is TGTGCCAGTAGCTGGACAGGGGATCAGCCCCAGCATTTT.

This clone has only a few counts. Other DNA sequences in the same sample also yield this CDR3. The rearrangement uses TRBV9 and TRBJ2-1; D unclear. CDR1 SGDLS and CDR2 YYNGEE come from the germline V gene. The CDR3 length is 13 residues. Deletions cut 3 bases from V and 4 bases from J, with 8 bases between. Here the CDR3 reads CASSGIPYNEQFF. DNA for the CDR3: TGTGCCAGCAGCGGGATACCTTACAATGAGCAGTTCTTC.

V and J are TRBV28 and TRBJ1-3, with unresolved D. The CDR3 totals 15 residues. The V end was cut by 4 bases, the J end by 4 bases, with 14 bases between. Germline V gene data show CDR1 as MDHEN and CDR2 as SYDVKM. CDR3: CASSSIHGRGNTIYF. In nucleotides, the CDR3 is TGTGCCAGCAGTTCAATCCACGGCAGGGGAAACACCATATATTTT.

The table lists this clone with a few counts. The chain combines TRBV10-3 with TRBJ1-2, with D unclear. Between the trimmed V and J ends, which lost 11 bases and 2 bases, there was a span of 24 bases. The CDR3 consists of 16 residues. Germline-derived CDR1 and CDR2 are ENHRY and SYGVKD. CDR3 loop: CASRLSVVATNYGYTF. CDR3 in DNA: TGTGCCTCACGGCTGTCGGTGGTGGCGACAAACTATGGCTACACCTTC.

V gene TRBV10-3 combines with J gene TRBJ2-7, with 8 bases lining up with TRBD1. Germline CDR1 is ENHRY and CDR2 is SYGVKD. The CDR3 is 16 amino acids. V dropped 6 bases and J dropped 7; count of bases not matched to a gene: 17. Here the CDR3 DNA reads TGTGCCATCAGCCAATCGGGGACAGGTTCCCTTAGGGAGCAGTACTTC. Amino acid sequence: CAISQSGTGSLREQYF.

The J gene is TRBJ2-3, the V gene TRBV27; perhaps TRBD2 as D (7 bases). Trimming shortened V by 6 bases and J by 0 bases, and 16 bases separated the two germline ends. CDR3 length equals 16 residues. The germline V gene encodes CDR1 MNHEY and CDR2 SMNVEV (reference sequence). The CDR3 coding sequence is TGTGCCAGCAGCCCTCCGGGGGGCGTTAGCACAGATACGCAGTATTTT. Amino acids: CASSPPGGVSTDTQYF.